This T cell receptor beta chain was found in a study of blood T cell repertoires in COVID-19. Repertoires were generated with immunoSEQ multiplex PCR, while TCRdb's copy carries only in-frame clones and drops some. The sample records 50,000 to 80,000 clones, more than 80% being singletons. Sequencing was performed on peripheral blood. The sequence came from a woman over 75 with active COVID-19.

CDR3: CSVPGPADFTGELFF. CDR3 coding DNA: TGCAGCGTCCCCGGCCCGGCCGACTTCACCGGGGAGCTGTTTTTT. The chain recombines TRBV29-1 with TRBJ2-2; D remains unclear. Germline V lookup: CDR1 SQVTM, CDR2 ANQGSEA. V shed 6 bases and J shed 4 bases, with 18 bases lying between them. This CDR3 has 15 amino acids.